One T cell receptor (beta chain) is described in this entry. These data are taken from a study of T cell responses to AZD1222 COVID-19 vaccine. The length of the CDR3 is 13 residues. With 6 bases clipped from V and 5 bases from J, the junction kept 3 bases outside the gene matches. Germline CDR1 and CDR2: GTSNPN and SVGIG (reference sequence). Some clones are missing from TCRdb's copy, which holds only in-frame ones; the method was immunoSEQ multiplex PCR. The sample lists 100,000 to 150,000 clones, 90% occurring once. The chain joins TRBV30 to TRBJ1-4; 10 bases line up with TRBD1. This TCR derives from an adult in good health. Specimen: peripheral blood, collected on day 0 of AZD1222 vaccination. CDR3 DNA: TGTGCCTGCCTGGACAGGGGGAATGAAAAACTGTTTTTT. It yields the protein CACLDRGNEKLFF. Together with reference TRBV30 and TRBJ1-4, the CDR3 gives the full variable domain: SQTIHQWPATLVQPVGSPLSLECTVEGTSNPNLYWYRQAAGRGLQLLFYSVGIGQISSEVPQNLSASRPQDRQFILSSKKLLLSDSGFYLCACLDRGNEKLFFGSGTQLSVL.